The 14 T cell receptor beta chains in this list originate from one sample, sequenced in a study of T cell responses to AZD1222 COVID-19 vaccine. Measured with immunoSEQ multiplex PCR; TCRdb has only the in-frame clones, and not every one. The repertoire holds 150,000 to 180,000 clones, with 90% as singletons. The sample here was peripheral blood, taken 28 days after the second AZD1222 dose. Every receptor here comes from an adult who received the AZD1222 COVID-19 vaccine.

The chain links TRBV27 to TRBJ1-1; the D gene is possibly TRBD1 (5 bases). The CDR3 totals 13 residues. Germline V gives CDR1 MNHEY, CDR2 SMNVEV (reference sequence). V was trimmed by 0 bases and J by 7 bases, leaving 9 bases between them. Written as DNA, the CDR3 is TGTGCCAGCAGTTTATCCGGACAAAGTGAAGCTTTCTTT. The encoded protein is CASSLSGQSEAFF.

This chain connects TRBV3-1 (or the pseudogene TRBV3-2) to TRBJ2-1, with a tentative D call TRBD2 (6 bases). Trimming left V 2 bases short and J 2 bases short, with 13 bases between. Germline V gene sequence: CDR1 LGHDT, CDR2 YNNKEL (reference sequence). This CDR3 is 16 amino acids long. This CDR3 reads CASSQLGLAAYNEQFF. The CDR3, as DNA: TGTGCCAGCAGCCAACTCGGCTTAGCGGCCTACAATGAGCAGTTCTTC.

V and J are TRBV19 and TRBJ2-1; no definite D call. The V gene lost 6 bases and the J gene lost 6 bases, with 18 bases spanning the gap. The CDR3 contains 15 residues. CDR1 LNHDA and CDR2 SQIVND come from the germline V gene (reference sequence). CDR3: CASSPPPGLVNEQFF. The CDR3 DNA reads as TGTGCCAGTAGCCCACCCCCGGGCCTCGTCAATGAGCAGTTCTTC.

This sequence joins TRBV7-6 and TRBJ1-5, with D perhaps matching TRBD1 (5 bases). CDR3 length: 15 amino acids. CDR1 and CDR2 from the germline V gene are SGHVS and FNYEAQ. V lost 6 bases, J lost 2 bases, and 14 bases lay in between. CDR3 region: CASSSKGYGNQPQHF. As DNA, the CDR3 is TGTGCCAGCAGTTCGAAGGGGTATGGCAATCAGCCCCAGCATTTT.

The rearrangement joins TRBV3-1 (or the pseudogene TRBV3-2) to TRBJ1-1, with D perhaps TRBD1 (5 bases). Trimming removed 11 bases at V and 1 base at J, with 20 bases between. Germline CDR1 reads LGHDT; CDR2 reads YNNKEL (reference sequence). The CDR3 loop spans 15 amino acids. CDR3 nucleotides: TGTGCCTCCAAAAGGGGAGACGTCCCGAACACTGAAGCTTTCTTT. Protein: CASKRGDVPNTEAFF.

As concerns this clone: The same CDR3 is also encoded by other DNA sequences in this sample. The J gene is TRBJ1-1, the V gene TRBV28; D is undetermined. Germline CDR1 MDHEN, CDR2 SYDVKM. Trimming removed 5 bases from V and 1 base from J, with 8 bases in between. The CDR3 spans 13 residues. CDR3 nucleotide sequence: TGTGCCAGCAGTCCCAGGCGGAACACTGAAGCTTTCTTT. Protein: CASSPRRNTEAFF.

The V and J genes are TRBV5-4 and TRBJ2-7, with D possibly matching TRBD1 (6 bases). Trimming took off 5 bases at V and 3 bases at J, with 12 bases between the two ends. The germline CDR1 and CDR2 sequences are SGHNT and YYREEE (reference sequence). This CDR3 spans 13 amino acids. The chain's CDR3 is CASSRQDFYEQYF. In nucleotides, the CDR3 is TGTGCCAGCAGTAGACAGGACTTCTACGAGCAGTACTTC. Full variable domain (rest looked up from reference TRBV5-4 and TRBJ2-7): ETGVTQSPTHLIKTRGQQVTLRCSSQSGHNTVSWYQQALGQGPQFIFQYYREEENGRGNFPPRFSGLQFPNYSSELNVNALELDDSALYLCASSRQDFYEQYFGPGTRLTVT.

V gene TRBV28 combines with J gene TRBJ2-5; 11 nucleotides match TRBD1. Trimming at V came to 11 bases and at J to 6 bases, leaving 8 bases not matched to a gene. This CDR3 is built from 13 residues. The germline CDR1 and CDR2 sequences are MDHEN and SYDVKM. This chain's CDR3 is CAATDRGRKTQYF. The DNA of the CDR3 is TGTGCCGCTACGGACAGGGGGCGAAAGACCCAGTACTTC.

This clone was seen once. The genes are TRBV3-1 (or the pseudogene TRBV3-2) and TRBJ2-2; D unresolved. The V end was cut by 3 bases, the J end by 1 base, with 6 bases between. Germline V gene data show CDR1 as LGHDT and CDR2 as YNNKEL (reference sequence). The CDR3 totals 14 residues. Written as DNA, the CDR3 is TGTGCCAGCAGCCAGGGTCGGAACACCGGGGAGCTGTTTTTT. It is translated as CASSQGRNTGELFF.

The J gene is TRBJ1-1, the V gene TRBV7-9, with 11 bases identical to TRBD1. The germline V gene encodes CDR1 SEHNR and CDR2 FQNEAQ (reference sequence). CDR3 size: 16 residues. V lost 3 bases, J lost 1 base, and 4 bases stayed unmatched. CDR3 in amino acids: CASSLDRGRWNTEAFF. The CDR3 DNA sequence: TGTGCCAGCAGCTTGGACAGGGGGCGTTGGAACACTGAAGCTTTCTTT.

This clone was counted a few times. Additional DNA sequences in this sample encode the identical CDR3. The rearrangement uses TRBV27 and TRBJ1-2; D uncertain. The CDR3 length is 14 residues. V shed 2 bases and J shed 3 bases, with 10 bases lying between them. Germline V CDR1 and CDR2: MNHEY, SMNVEV (reference sequence). The CDR3 protein is CASSLRRQDYGYTF. Written as DNA, the CDR3 is TGTGCCAGCAGTTTAAGGAGGCAGGACTATGGCTACACCTTC.

The genes are TRBV7-9 and TRBJ1-2, with a tentative D call TRBD1 (6 bases). Germline CDR1 SEHNR, CDR2 FQNEAQ (reference sequence). This CDR3 is 14 amino acids long. V was trimmed by 5 bases and J by 1 base, leaving 11 bases between them. The CDR3 reads CASSETGLNYGYTF. CDR3 sequence (DNA): TGTGCCAGCAGCGAGACAGGACTTAACTATGGCTACACCTTC.

The chain has TRBV24-1 and TRBJ2-7, with 8 bases that match TRBD1. The CDR3 is 13 residues long. The V and J ends lost 5 bases and 3 bases, in that order; junction bases with no gene match: 2. Germline-derived CDR1 and CDR2 are KGHDR and SFDVKD. CDR3 residues: CATSGTGGYEQYF. CDR3 nucleotides: TGTGCCACCAGTGGTACAGGGGGCTACGAGCAGTACTTC.

The rearrangement joins TRBV19 to TRBJ2-3; 7 nucleotides agree with TRBD2. V was pared by 3 bases and J by 4 bases, with 1 base of the junction left unmatched. The CDR3 consists of 13 residues. The V gene's germline CDR1 is LNHDA and CDR2 SQIVND (reference sequence). The DNA for the CDR3 is TGTGCCAGTAGTATGGCGGGAGCAGATACGCAGTATTTT. It is translated as CASSMAGADTQYF.